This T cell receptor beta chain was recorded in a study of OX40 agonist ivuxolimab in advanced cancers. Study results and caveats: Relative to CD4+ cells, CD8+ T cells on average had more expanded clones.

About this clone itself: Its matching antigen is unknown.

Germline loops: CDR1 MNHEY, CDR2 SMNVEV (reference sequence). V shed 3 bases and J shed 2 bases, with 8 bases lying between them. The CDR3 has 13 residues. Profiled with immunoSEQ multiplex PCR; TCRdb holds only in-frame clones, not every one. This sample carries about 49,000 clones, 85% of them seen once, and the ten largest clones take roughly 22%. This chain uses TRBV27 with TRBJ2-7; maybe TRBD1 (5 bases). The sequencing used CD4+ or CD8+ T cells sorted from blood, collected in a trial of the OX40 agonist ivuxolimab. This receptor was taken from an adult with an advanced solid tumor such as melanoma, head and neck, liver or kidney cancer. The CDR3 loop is CASSFQGAYEQYF. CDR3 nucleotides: TGTGCCAGCAGTTTTCAGGGCGCCTACGAGCAGTACTTC.